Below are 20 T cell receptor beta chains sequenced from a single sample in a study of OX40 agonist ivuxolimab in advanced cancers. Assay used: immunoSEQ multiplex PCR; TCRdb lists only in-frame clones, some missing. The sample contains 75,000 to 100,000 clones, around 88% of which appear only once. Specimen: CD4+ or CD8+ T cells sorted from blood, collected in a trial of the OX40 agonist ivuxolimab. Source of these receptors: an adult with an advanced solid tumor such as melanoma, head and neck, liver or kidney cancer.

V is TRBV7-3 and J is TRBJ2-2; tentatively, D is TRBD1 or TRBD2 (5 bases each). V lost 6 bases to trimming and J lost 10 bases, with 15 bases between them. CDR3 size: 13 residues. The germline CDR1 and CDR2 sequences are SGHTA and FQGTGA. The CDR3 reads CASSLQVGVELFF. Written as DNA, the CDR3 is TGTGCCAGCAGTCTACAGGTCGGGGTGGAGCTGTTTTTT.

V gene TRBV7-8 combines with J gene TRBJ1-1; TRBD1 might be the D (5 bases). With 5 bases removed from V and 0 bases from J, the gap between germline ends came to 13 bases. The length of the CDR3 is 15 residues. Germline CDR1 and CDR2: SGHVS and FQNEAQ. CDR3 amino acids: CASSPWGTVNTEAFF. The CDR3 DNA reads TGTGCCAGCAGCCCCTGGGGGACGGTGAACACTGAAGCTTTCTTT. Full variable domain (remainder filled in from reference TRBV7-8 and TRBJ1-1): GAGVSQSPRYKVAKRGQDVALRCDPISGHVSLFWYQQALGQGPEFLTYFQNEAQLDKSGLPSDRFFAERPEGSVSTLKIQRTQQEDSAVYLCASSPWGTVNTEAFFGQGTRLTVV.

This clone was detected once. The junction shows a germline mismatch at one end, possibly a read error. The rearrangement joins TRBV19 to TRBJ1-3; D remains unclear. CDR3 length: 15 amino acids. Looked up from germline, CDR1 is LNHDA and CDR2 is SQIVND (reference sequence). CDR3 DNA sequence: TGTGCCCGTAGTATCCAGGCGTCCTCTGGAAACACCATATATTTT. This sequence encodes CARSIQASSGNTIYF. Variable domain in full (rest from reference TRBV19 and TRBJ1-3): DGGITQSPKYLFRKEGQNVTLSCEQNLNHDAMYWYRQDPGQGLRLIYYSQIVNDFQKGDIAEGYSVSREKKESFPLTVTSAQKNPTAFYLCARSIQASSGNTIYFGEGSWLTVV.

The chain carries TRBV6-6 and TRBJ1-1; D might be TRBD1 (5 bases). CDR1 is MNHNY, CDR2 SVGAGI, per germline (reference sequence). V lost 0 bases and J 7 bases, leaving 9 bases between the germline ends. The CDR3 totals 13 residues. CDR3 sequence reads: CASSYSRDGEAFF. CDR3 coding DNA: TGTGCCAGCAGTTACTCCCGGGACGGTGAAGCTTTCTTT.

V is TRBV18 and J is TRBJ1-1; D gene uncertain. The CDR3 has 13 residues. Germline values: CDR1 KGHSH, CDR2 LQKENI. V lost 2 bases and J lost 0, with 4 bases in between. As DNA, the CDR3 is TGTGCCAGCTCACCAAATATGAACACTGAAGCTTTCTTT. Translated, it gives CASSPNMNTEAFF. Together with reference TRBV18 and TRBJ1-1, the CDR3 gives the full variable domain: NAGVMQNPRHLVRRRGQEARLRCSPMKGHSHVYWYRQLPEEGLKFMVYLQKENIIDESGMPKERFSAEFPKEGPSILRIQQVVRGDSAAYFCASSPNMNTEAFFGQGTRLTVV.

The CDR3 DNA reads as TGTGCCAGCAGCTTGATTTATTCGGAGACCCAGTACTTC. Translating it yields CASSLIYSETQYF. This chain links TRBV5-4 with TRBJ2-5, with D uncertain. V shed 1 base and J shed 5 bases, with 9 bases lying between them. Germline loops: CDR1 SGHNT, CDR2 YYREEE (reference sequence). The CDR3 runs to 13 residues.

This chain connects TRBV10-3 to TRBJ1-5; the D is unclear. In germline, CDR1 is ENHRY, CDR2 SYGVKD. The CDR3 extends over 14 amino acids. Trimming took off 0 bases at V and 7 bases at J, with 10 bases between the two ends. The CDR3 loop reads CAISESARGQPQHF. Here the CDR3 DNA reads TGTGCCATCAGTGAGTCTGCCCGGGGACAGCCCCAGCATTTT.

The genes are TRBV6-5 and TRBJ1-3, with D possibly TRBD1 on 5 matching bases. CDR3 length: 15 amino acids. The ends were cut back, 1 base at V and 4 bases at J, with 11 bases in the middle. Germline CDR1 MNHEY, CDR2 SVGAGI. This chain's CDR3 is CASSYFGAQGNTIYF. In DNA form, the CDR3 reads TGTGCCAGCAGTTACTTCGGGGCGCAAGGAAACACCATATATTTT.

In DNA, the CDR3 is TGTGCCAGCGGAGTTGGCACCTTC. Protein product: CASGVGTF. The chain couples TRBV6-5 to TRBJ1-2; D is unclear. The germline V gene has CDR1 MNHEY and CDR2 SVGAGI. V lost 8 bases and J 13 bases, leaving 8 bases between the germline ends. The CDR3 runs to 8 residues.

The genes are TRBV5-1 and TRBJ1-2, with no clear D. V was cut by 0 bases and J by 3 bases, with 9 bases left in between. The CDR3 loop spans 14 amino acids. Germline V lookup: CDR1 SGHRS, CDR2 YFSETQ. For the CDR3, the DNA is TGCGCCAGCAGCTTGGCCCCCGGATACTATGGCTACACCTTC. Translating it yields CASSLAPGYYGYTF.

CDR3 sequence: CAILSGLIPNEKLFF. The CDR3 DNA reads as TGTGCCATCCTAAGTGGTCTGATCCCTAATGAAAAACTGTTTTTT. This chain joins TRBV2 and TRBJ1-4; unclear D gene. The CDR3 has 15 residues. V was shortened by 10 bases and J by 3 bases, with 18 bases between the two germline ends. Looked up from germline, CDR1 is SNHLY and CDR2 is FYNNEI.

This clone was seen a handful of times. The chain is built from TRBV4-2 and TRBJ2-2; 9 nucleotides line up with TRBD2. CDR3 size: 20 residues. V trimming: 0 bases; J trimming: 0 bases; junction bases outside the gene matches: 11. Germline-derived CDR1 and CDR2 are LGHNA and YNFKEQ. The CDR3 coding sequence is TGTGCCAGCAGCCAAGATGGGGTAGCGGGGGCCCGAACGAACACCGGGGAGCTGTTTTTT. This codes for CASSQDGVAGARTNTGELFF.

The CDR3 nucleotides read TGTGCCAGCAGCTTGAACTTCCTAAGCACAGATACGCAGTATTTT. Translating it yields CASSLNFLSTDTQYF. This chain links TRBV7-9 with TRBJ2-3; D is undetermined. V lost 3 bases and J lost 0, with 10 bases in between. CDR3 size: 15 residues. Looked up from germline, CDR1 is SEHNR and CDR2 is FQNEAQ (reference sequence).

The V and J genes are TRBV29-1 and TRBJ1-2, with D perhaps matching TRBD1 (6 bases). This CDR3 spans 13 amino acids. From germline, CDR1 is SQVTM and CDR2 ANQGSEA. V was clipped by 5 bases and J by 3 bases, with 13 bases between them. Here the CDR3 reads CSVTQQGDYGYTF. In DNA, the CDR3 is TGCAGCGTTACCCAACAGGGTGACTATGGCTACACCTTC. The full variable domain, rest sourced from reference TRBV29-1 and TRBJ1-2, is SAVISQKPSRDICQRGTSLTIQCQVDSQVTMMFWYRQQPGQSLTLIATANQGSEATYESGFVIDKFPISRPNLTFSTLTVSNMSPEDSSIYLCSVTQQGDYGYTFGSGTRLTVV.

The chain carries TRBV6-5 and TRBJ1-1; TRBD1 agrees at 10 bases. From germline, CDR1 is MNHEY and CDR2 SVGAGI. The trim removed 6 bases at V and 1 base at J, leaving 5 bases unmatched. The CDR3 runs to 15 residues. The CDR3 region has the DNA TGTGCCAGCAGCCGGGACAGGGGACAGAACACTGAAGCTTTCTTT. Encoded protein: CASSRDRGQNTEAFF.

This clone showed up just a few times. CDR3 loop: CASISQLNTEAFF. The DNA for the CDR3 is TGTGCCAGCATCTCACAGCTGAACACTGAAGCTTTCTTT. The chain recombines TRBV6-1 with TRBJ1-1, with D unresolved. V was trimmed by 7 bases and J by 0 bases, leaving 9 bases between them. Germline CDR1 is MNHNS and CDR2 is SASEGT. The CDR3 spans 13 residues.

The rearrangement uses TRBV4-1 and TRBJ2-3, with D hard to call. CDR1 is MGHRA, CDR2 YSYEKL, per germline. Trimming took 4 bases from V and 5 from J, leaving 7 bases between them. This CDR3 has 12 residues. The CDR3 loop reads CASSPSGDTQYF. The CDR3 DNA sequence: TGCGCCAGCAGCCCCTCCGGAGATACGCAGTATTTT.

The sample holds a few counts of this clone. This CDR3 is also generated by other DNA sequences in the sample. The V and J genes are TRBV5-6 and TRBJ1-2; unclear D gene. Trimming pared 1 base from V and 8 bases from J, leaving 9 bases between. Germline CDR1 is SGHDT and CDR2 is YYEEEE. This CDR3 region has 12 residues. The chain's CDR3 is CASSLREDGYTF. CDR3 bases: TGTGCCAGCAGCTTGCGAGAAGACGGCTACACCTTC.

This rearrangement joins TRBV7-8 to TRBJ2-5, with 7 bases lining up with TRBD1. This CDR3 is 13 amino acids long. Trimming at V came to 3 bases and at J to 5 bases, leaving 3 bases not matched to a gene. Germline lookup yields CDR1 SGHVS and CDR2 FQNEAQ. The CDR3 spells CASSLGTVETQYF. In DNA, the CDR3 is TGTGCCAGCAGCTTGGGGACAGTGGAGACCCAGTACTTC.

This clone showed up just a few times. The CDR3 DNA is TGTGCCAGTAGTATGAGCAATCAGCCCCAGCATTTT. Its translation: CASSMSNQPQHF. The chain uses TRBV19 and TRBJ1-5; D is undetermined. Trimming took off 3 bases at V and 1 base at J, with 1 base between the two ends. CDR3 length: 12 amino acids. Germline V CDR1 and CDR2: LNHDA, SQIVND (reference sequence).